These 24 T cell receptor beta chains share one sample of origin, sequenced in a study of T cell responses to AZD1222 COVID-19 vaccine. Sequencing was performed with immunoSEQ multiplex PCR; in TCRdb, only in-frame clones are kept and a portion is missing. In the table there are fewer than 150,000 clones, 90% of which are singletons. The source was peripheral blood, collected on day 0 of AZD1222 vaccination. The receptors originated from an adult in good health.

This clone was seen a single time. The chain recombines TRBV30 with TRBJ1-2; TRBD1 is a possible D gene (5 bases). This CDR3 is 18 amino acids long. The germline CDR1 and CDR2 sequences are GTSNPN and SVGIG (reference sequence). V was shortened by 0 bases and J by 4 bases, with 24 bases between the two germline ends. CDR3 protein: CAWSVHPQGSAVFYGYTF. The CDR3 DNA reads TGTGCCTGGAGTGTACATCCGCAGGGATCGGCTGTGTTCTATGGCTACACCTTC.

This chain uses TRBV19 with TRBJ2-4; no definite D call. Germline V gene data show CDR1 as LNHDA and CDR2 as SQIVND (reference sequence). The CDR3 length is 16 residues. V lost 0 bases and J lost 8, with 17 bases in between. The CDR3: CASSIDSPPFVDIQYF. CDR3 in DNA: TGTGCCAGTAGTATAGATTCCCCCCCTTTCGTGGACATTCAGTACTTC.

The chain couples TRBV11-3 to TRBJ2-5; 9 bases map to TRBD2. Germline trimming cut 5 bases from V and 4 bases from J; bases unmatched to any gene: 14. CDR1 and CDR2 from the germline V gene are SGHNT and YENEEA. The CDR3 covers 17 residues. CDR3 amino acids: CASSQEGVAGEGETQYF. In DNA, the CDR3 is TGTGCCAGCAGCCAGGAGGGGGTAGCGGGGGAGGGAGAGACCCAGTACTTC.

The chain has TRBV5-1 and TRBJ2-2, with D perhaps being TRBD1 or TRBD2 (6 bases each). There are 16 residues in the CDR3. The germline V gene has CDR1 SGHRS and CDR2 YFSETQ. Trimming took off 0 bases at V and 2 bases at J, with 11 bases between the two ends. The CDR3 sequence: CASSLEGGFNTGELFF. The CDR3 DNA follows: TGCGCCAGCAGCTTGGAGGGGGGATTTAACACCGGGGAGCTGTTTTTT.

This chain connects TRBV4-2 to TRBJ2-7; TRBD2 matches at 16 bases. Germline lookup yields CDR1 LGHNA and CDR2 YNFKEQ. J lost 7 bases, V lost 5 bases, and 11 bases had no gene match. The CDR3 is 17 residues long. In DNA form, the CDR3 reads TGTGCCAGCAGCGTTTCCGCCCGGGGACTAGCGGGGGGGGAGCAGTACTTC. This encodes CASSVSARGLAGGEQYF.

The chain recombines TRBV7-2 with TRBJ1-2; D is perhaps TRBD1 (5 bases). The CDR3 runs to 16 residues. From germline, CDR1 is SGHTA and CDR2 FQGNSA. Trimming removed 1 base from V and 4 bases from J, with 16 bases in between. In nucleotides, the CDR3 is TGTGCCAGCAGCTTAGGGGGCACACGGGGAGGCTATGGCTACACCTTC. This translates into CASSLGGTRGGYGYTF.

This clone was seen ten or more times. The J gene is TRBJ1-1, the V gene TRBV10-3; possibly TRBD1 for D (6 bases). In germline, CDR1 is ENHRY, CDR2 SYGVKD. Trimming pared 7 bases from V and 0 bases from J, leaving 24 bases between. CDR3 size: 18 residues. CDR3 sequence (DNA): TGTGCCATCAATGATTGGGGTGAACAGGGCGTAATGAACACTGAAGCTTTCTTT. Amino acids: CAINDWGEQGVMNTEAFF.

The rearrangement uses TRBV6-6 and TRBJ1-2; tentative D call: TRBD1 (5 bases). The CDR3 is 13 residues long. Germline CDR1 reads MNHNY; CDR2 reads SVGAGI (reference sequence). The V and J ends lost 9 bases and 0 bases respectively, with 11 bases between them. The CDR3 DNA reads TGTGCCAGTTCACAGGACCCTAACTATGGCTACACCTTC. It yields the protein CASSQDPNYGYTF.

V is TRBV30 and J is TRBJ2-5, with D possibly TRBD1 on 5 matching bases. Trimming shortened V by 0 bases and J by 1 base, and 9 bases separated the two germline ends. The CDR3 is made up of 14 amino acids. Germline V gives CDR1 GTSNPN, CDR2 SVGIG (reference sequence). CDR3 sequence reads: CAWSVGQPQETQYF. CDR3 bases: TGTGCCTGGAGTGTGGGGCAGCCCCAAGAGACCCAGTACTTC.

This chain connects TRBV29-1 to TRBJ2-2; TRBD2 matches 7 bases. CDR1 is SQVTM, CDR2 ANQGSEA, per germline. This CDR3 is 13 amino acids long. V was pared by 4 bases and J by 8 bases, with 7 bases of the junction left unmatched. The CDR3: CSVGIAGMGELFF. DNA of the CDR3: TGCAGCGTTGGAATAGCGGGCATGGGGGAGCTGTTTTTT.

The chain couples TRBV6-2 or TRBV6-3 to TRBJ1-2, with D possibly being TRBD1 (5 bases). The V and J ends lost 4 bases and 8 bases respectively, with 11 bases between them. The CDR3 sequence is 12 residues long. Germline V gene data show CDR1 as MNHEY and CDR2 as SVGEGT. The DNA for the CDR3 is TGTGCCAGCAGTTGGGGGACGGGAGGCTACACCTTC. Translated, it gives CASSWGTGGYTF.

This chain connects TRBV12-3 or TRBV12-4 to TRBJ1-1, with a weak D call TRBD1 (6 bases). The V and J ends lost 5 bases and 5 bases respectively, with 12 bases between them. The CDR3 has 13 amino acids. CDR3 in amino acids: CASSRGARTEAFF. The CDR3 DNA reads TGTGCCAGCAGTCGGGGGGCCAGAACTGAAGCTTTCTTT.

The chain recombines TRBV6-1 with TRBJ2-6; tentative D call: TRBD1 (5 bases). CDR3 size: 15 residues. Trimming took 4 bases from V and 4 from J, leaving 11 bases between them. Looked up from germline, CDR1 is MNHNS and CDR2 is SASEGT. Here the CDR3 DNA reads TGTGCCAGCAGTGCAGCAGGGTCCGGGGCCAACGTCCTGACTTTC. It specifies CASSAAGSGANVLTF.

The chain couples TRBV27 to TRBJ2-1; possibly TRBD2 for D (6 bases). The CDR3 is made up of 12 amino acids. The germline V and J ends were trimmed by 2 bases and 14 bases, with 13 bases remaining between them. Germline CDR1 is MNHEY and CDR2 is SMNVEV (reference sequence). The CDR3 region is CASSLDGGGEFF. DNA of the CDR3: TGTGCCAGCAGTTTAGATGGCGGAGGGGAGTTCTTC.

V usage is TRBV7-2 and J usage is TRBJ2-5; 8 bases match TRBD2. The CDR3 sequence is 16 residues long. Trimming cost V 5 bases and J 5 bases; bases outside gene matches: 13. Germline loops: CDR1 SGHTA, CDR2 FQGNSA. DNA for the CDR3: TGTGCCAGCAGCCATTCGAGACTTAGCGGGAAGGAGACCCAGTACTTC. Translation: CASSHSRLSGKETQYF.

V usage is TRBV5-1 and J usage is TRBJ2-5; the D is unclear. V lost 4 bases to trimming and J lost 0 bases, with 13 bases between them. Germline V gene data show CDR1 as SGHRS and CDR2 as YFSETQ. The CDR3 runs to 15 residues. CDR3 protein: CASSPRPEYQETQYF. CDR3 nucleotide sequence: TGCGCCAGCAGCCCCCGGCCGGAGTACCAAGAGACCCAGTACTTC.

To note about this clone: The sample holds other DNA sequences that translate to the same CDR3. The CDR3 is CASSLTANYGYTF. CDR3 DNA: TGCGCCAGCAGCTTGACAGCTAACTATGGCTACACCTTC. V and J are TRBV5-1 and TRBJ1-2; unclear D gene. The CDR3 loop spans 13 amino acids. Trimming removed 1 base from V and 0 bases from J, with 4 bases in between. Germline V CDR1 and CDR2: SGHRS, YFSETQ.

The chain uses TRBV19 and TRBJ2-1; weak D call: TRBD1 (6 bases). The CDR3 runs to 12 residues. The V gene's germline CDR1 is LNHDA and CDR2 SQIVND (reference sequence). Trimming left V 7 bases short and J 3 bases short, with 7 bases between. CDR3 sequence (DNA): TGTGCCAGTAAACAGGGCTACAATGAGCAGTTCTTC. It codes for CASKQGYNEQFF. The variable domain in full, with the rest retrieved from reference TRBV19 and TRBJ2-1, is DGGITQSPKYLFRKEGQNVTLSCEQNLNHDAMYWYRQDPGQGLRLIYYSQIVNDFQKGDIAEGYSVSREKKESFPLTVTSAQKNPTAFYLCASKQGYNEQFFGPGTRLTVL.

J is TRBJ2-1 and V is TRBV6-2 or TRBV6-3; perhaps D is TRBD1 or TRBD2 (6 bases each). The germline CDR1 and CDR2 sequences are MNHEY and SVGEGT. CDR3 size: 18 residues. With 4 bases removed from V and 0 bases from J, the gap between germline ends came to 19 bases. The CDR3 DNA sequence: TGTGCCAGCAGTTCTCCTCTCGGGACGGGGGCCTCCTACAATGAGCAGTTCTTC. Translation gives CASSSPLGTGASYNEQFF.

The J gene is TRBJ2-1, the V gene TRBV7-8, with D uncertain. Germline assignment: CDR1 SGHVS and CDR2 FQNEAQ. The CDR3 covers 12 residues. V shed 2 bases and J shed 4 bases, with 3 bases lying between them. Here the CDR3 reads CASSLWYNEQFF. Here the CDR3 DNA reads TGTGCCAGCAGCTTATGGTACAATGAGCAGTTCTTC.

In DNA, the CDR3 is TGTGCCAGCAGCTCCTTGACAGGGAGCACAGATACGCAGTATTTT. It yields the protein CASSSLTGSTDTQYF. The chain employs TRBV5-6 and TRBJ2-3; 7 bases match TRBD1. CDR3 length equals 15 residues. Losses at the gene ends were 3 bases for V and 0 bases for J; bases not matched to a gene: 4. Germline CDR1 and CDR2: SGHDT and YYEEEE.

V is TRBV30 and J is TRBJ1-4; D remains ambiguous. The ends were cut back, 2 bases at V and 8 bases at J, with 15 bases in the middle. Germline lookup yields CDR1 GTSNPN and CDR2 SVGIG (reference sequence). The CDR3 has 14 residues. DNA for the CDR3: TGTGCCTGGAGTCTGGGCGGATTGGGAGAAAAACTGTTTTTT. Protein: CAWSLGGLGEKLFF.

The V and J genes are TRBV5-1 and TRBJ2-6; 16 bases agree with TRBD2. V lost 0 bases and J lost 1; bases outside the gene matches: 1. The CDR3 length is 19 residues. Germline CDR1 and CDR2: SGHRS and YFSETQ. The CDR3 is CASSLAGLAGGSGANVLTF. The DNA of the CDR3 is TGCGCCAGCAGCTTGGCGGGACTAGCGGGAGGGTCTGGGGCCAACGTCCTGACTTTC.

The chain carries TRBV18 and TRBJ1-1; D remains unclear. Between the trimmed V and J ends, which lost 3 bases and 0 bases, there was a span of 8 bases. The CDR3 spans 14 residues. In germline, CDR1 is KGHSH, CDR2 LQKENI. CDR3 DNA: TGTGCCAGCTCACCGGAAGCCGTGAACACTGAAGCTTTCTTT. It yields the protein CASSPEAVNTEAFF.